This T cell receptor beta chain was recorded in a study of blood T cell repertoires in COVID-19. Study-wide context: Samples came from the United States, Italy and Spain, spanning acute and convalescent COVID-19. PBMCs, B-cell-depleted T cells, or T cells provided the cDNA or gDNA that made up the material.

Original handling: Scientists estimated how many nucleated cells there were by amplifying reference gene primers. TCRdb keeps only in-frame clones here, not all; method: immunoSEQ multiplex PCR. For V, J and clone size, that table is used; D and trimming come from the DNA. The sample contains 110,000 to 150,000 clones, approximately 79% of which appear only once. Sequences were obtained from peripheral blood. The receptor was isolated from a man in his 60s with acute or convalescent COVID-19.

The CDR3 bases are TGTGCCAGTAGTGATGGGAGCTTACTACAAGAGACCCAGTACTTC. As protein: CASSDGSLLQETQYF. The chain couples TRBV19 to TRBJ2-5, with a weak D call TRBD2 (5 bases). Trimming stripped 5 bases from V and 2 bases from J, with 15 bases between. Germline assignment: CDR1 LNHDA and CDR2 SQIVND (reference sequence). The CDR3 loop spans 15 amino acids.